A selection of T cell receptor beta chains follows, all from one sample in a study of T cells in Graves' hyperthyroidism and ophthalmopathy. A single record per CDR3 protein comes from TCRdb applying MiXCR to the multiplex PCR reads. The table shows about 560,000 distinct CDR3 sequences, with roughly 17% occurring only once. Sequences were obtained from blood. Receptor source: a woman between 18 and 29 years old with Graves' hyperthyroidism. Both conserved end residues are part of each CDR3. D genes are given only for firm matches. Size is stated for part of the rows, as once, few or many counts, or as a class when the clone is expanded.

>NA|TRBJ2-1|TRBV10-2|NA
CASSRLAVAYEQFF
TGCGCCAGCAGTAGGTTAGCGGTAGCTTATGAGCAGTTCTTC
>TRBD1|TRBJ2-5|TRBV6-1|many
CASSSTGSRRETQYF
TGTGCCAGCAGTTCGACAGGGTCCAGGCGGGAGACCCAGTACTTC
>TRBD2|TRBJ2-7|TRBV5-6|many
CASSLWGGDRSSYEQYF
TGTGCCAGCAGCTTGTGGGGGGGGGACCGAAGCTCCTACGAGCAGTACTTC
>NA|TRBJ1-5|TRBV27|many
CASGGGVNQPQHF
TGTGCCAGCGGTGGAGGGGTCAATCAGCCCCAGCATTTT
>NA|TRBJ2-5|TRBV9|NA
CASGAEAPLSGAQYF
TGTGCCAGCGGAGCAGAAGCACCCCTATCGGGAGCCCAGTACTTC
>NA|TRBJ1-6|TRBV19|NA
CASSTIFGSPLHF
TGTGCCAGTAGCACAATCTTTGGCTCACCCCTCCACTTT
>TRBD1|TRBJ1-1|TRBV3-1|few
CASSLVGQVNTEAFF
TGTGCCAGCAGCCTCGTAGGACAGGTCAACACTGAAGCTTTCTTT
>TRBD2|TRBJ2-1|TRBV7-2|NA
CASSRTGTSPNEQFF
TGTGCCAGCAGCAGGACCGGGACTAGCCCCAATGAGCAGTTCTTC
>NA|TRBJ2-5|TRBV7-2|many
CASSPRAGEETQYF
TGTGCCAGCAGCCCTAGGGCAGGGGAAGAGACCCAGTACTTC
>NA|TRBJ1-5|TRBV7-2|few
CASSSTSNQPQHF
TGTGCCAGCAGCTCGACATCGAATCAGCCCCAGCATTTT
>NA|TRBJ2-7|TRBV6-1|NA
CASSGSGEQYF
TGTGCCAGCAGCGGCTCCGGCGAGCAGTACTTC
>TRBD2|TRBJ2-3|TRBV9|many
CASSLMGGSSSTDTQYF
TGTGCCAGCAGCCTGATGGGAGGGTCTTCTAGCACAGATACGCAGTATTTT
>NA|TRBJ2-7|TRBV19|few
CASSIERQYEQYF
TGTGCCAGTAGTATAGAGCGCCAATACGAGCAGTACTTC
>NA|TRBJ1-2|TRBV18|NA
CASSPGPGDYGYTF
TGTGCCAGCTCACCCGGACCGGGGGACTATGGCTACACCTTC
>NA|TRBJ2-7|TRBV6-1|NA
CASGGFSYEQYF
TGTGCCAGCGGGGGTTTCTCCTACGAGCAGTACTTC
>TRBD1|TRBJ2-5|TRBV7-2|many
CASSHLPGTGGRETQYF
TGTGCCAGCAGCCATTTACCCGGGACAGGTGGAAGGGAGACCCAGTACTTC
>NA|TRBJ2-1|TRBV5-1|many
CASSLGSPANAYNEQFF
TGCGCCAGCAGCTTGGGGTCCCCGGCCAATGCCTACAATGAGCAGTTCTTC
>TRBD2|TRBJ2-1|TRBV19|NA
CASSMPGAWTSGTLSSYNEQFF
TGTGCCAGTAGTATGCCGGGGGCCTGGACTAGCGGGACTCTGAGCTCCTACAATGAGCAGTTCTTC
>TRBD1|TRBJ1-1|TRBV18|few
CASSPRPVTGGEGTEAFF
TGTGCCAGCTCACCACGACCGGTGACAGGGGGCGAAGGAACTGAAGCTTTCTTT
>TRBD2|TRBJ2-1|TRBV24-1|once
CATSEAQRGGEQFF
TGTGCCACCAGTGAAGCTCAAAGGGGAGGGGAGCAGTTCTTC
>NA|TRBJ1-5|TRBV7-9|few
CASSIAGVSNQPQHF
TGTGCCAGCAGTATAGCGGGAGTAAGCAATCAGCCCCAGCATTTT
>TRBD1|TRBJ2-5|TRBV28|many
CASSLWTTGQDETQYF
TGTGCCAGCAGTTTATGGACGACAGGGCAGGATGAGACCCAGTACTTC
>NA|TRBJ1-2|TRBV12-3/TRBV12-4|many
CASSPIKANYGYTF
TGTGCCAGCAGTCCGATAAAAGCTAACTATGGCTACACCTTC
>NA|TRBJ1-6|TRBV18|NA
CASSDQEGDNSPLHF
TGTGCCAGCTCAGATCAGGAAGGAGATAATTCACCCCTCCACTTT
>TRBD2|TRBJ2-7|TRBV20-1|NA
CSAWTGTSGGSNSYEQYF
TGCAGTGCTTGGACCGGGACTAGCGGGGGCTCTAACTCCTACGAGCAGTACTTC
>NA|TRBJ2-1|TRBV7-9|many
CASSSFDEQFF
TGTGCCAGCAGTTCCTTCGATGAGCAGTTCTTC
>TRBD1|TRBJ1-4|TRBV5-1|NA
CASSKGGQGEKLFF
TGCGCCAGCAGCAAGGGGGGACAGGGCGAAAAACTGTTTTTT
>NA|TRBJ1-4|TRBV3-1|many
CASSQRRGSEKLFF
TGTGCCAGCAGCCAACGAAGGGGGAGTGAAAAACTGTTTTTT
>TRBD2|TRBJ2-7|TRBV28|many
CASSPPGWTSGSNEQYF
TGTGCCAGCAGTCCCCCCGGATGGACTAGCGGGAGCAACGAGCAGTACTTC
>NA|TRBJ2-1|TRBV6-1|few
CASRTLNNEQFF
TGTGCCAGCAGGACACTGAACAATGAGCAGTTCTTC
>NA|TRBJ2-5|TRBV7-3|NA
CASSLYGGQGETQYF
TGTGCCAGCAGCTTATACGGGGGTCAGGGGGAGACCCAGTACTTC
>NA|TRBJ2-1|TRBV7-3|many
CASSLTKGESSYNEQFF
TGTGCCAGCAGCTTAACGAAGGGGGAAAGCTCCTACAATGAGCAGTTCTTC
>NA|TRBJ2-7|TRBV6-1|few
CASSDDPAASEQYF
TGTGCCAGCAGTGATGACCCAGCCGCCTCCGAGCAGTACTTC
>NA|TRBJ2-7|TRBV28|NA
CASSLSAPPSYEQYF
TGTGCCAGCAGTTTATCGGCACCTCCGTCCTACGAGCAGTACTTC
>NA|TRBJ1-2|TRBV19|NA
CASSMDGGGKMNYGYTF
TGTGCCAGTAGTATGGACGGGGGGGGCAAAATGAACTATGGCTACACCTTC
>TRBD1|TRBJ2-2|TRBV7-4|NA
CASSLEIKGQGSIENTGELFF
TGTGCCAGCAGCTTAGAAATAAAGGGACAGGGATCAATCGAGAACACCGGGGAGCTGTTTTTT
>NA|TRBJ2-1|TRBV10-3|NA
CAIRGISHDYNEQFF
TGTGCCATCAGGGGGATAAGCCACGATTACAATGAGCAGTTCTTC
>NA|TRBJ2-3|TRBV6-5|NA
CASSYFGTFSPTDTQYF
TGTGCCAGCAGTTATTTCGGGACATTCTCCCCCACAGATACGCAGTATTTT
>NA|TRBJ2-1|TRBV18|many
CASSPPEGNEQFF
TGTGCCAGCTCACCACCGGAGGGAAATGAGCAGTTCTTC
>NA|TRBJ1-1|TRBV12-3/TRBV12-4|NA
CASSVPGTNTEAFF
TGTGCCAGCAGTGTGCCGGGAACGAACACTGAAGCTTTCTTT
>TRBD1|TRBJ1-6|TRBV10-3|few
CATRGQGAGDSPLHF
TGTGCCACAAGGGGACAGGGGGCCGGTGATTCACCCCTCCACTTT
>TRBD2|TRBJ2-7|TRBV19|NA
CASSIGGGFTYEQYF
TGTGCCAGTAGTATAGGGGGAGGGTTCACCTACGAGCAGTACTTC
>NA|TRBJ2-7|TRBV3-1|many
CASSQEGGYEQYF
TGTGCCAGCAGCCAAGAAGGGGGCTACGAGCAGTACTTC
>NA|TRBJ2-3|TRBV5-1|few
CACSLGAGEATQYF
TGCGCCTGCAGCTTGGGCGCGGGTGAGGCCACGCAGTATTTT
>TRBD2|TRBJ2-3|TRBV6-2/TRBV6-3|many
CASRHLAGRTDTQYF
TGTGCCAGCAGACACCTAGCGGGACGCACAGATACGCAGTATTTT
>TRBD2|TRBJ2-2|TRBV6-2/TRBV6-3|NA
CASVRTSGTGELFF
TGTGCCAGCGTTAGGACTAGCGGGACCGGGGAGCTGTTTTTT
>TRBD1|TRBJ1-2|TRBV4-3|NA
CASSQGTDFNYGYTF
TGCGCCAGCAGCCAGGGGACAGACTTCAACTATGGCTACACCTTC
>NA|TRBJ2-4|TRBV9|few
CASSVGAKNIQYF
TGTGCCAGCAGCGTCGGGGCCAAAAACATTCAGTACTTC
>TRBD1|TRBJ2-7|TRBV28|many
CASSKDRGVPYEQYF
TGTGCCAGCAGCAAGGACAGGGGAGTCCCCTACGAGCAGTACTTC
>NA|TRBJ1-1|TRBV2|many
CASSDAWNTEAFF
TGTGCCAGCAGTGACGCTTGGAACACTGAAGCTTTCTTT
>NA|TRBJ1-5|TRBV12-3/TRBV12-4|many
CASSKSDRNNQPQHF
TGTGCCAGCAGTAAGTCGGACCGGAACAATCAGCCCCAGCATTTT
>NA|TRBJ2-7|TRBV30|many
CAWSKGGANEQYF
TGTGCCTGGAGCAAAGGGGGGGCCAACGAGCAGTACTTC
>NA|TRBJ2-3|TRBV3-1|many
CASSDARLGSSTDTQYF
TGTGCCAGCAGCGATGCAAGACTCGGCTCTAGCACAGATACGCAGTATTTT
>NA|TRBJ1-1|TRBV6-4|few
CASSDSMESTEAFF
TGTGCCAGCAGTGACTCAATGGAATCCACTGAAGCTTTCTTT
>NA|TRBJ2-5|TRBV9|many
CASSVASRWETQYF
TGTGCCAGCAGCGTTGCGTCCAGGTGGGAGACCCAGTACTTC
>TRBD2|TRBJ2-5|TRBV28|few
CASSKTSGGRTQYF
TGTGCCAGCAGCAAGACTAGCGGGGGTAGGACCCAGTACTTC